The source of this T cell receptor beta chain is a study of shared clonotypes between healthy human individuals. Findings and caveats of the study: Donors were few, which limited the genetic and exposure-history diversity represented.

Notes on this clone: Its antigen is undetermined.

The V end lost 5 bases, the J end lost 0 bases, and 18 bases lay between the germline ends. Germline V gene lookup returns CDR1 SGHAT and CDR2 FQNNGV. This CDR3 contains 17 residues. TCRdb's table, derived via immunoSEQ multiplex PCR, lists solely in-frame clones and lacks some. This table has about 1.1 million clones, approximately 80% appearing once. The source is a man aged 18 to 35 in good health. Some clones in this sample may be carry-over from other donors' samples. Specimen: memory CD4+ T cells from PBMCs. Subset given: CD45RA-negative fraction. The chain joins TRBV11-2 to TRBJ2-3; D is unresolved. The CDR3 here is CASSVRRDGISTDTQYF. CDR3 in DNA: TGTGCCAGCAGCGTCAGGCGAGATGGGATTAGCACAGATACGCAGTATTTT.